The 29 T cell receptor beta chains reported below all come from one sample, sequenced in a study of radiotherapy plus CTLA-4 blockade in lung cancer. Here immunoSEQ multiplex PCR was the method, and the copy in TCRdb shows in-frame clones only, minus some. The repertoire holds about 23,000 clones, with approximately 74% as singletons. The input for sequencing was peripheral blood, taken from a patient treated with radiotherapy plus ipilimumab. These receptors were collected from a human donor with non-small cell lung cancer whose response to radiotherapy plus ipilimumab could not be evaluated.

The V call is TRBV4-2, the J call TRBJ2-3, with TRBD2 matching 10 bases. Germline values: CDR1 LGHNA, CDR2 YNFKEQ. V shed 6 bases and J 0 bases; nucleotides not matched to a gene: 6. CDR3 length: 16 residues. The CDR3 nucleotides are TGTGCCAGCAGGGCCGTGACTAGCGGGAGCACAGATACGCAGTATTTT. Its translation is CASRAVTSGSTDTQYF.

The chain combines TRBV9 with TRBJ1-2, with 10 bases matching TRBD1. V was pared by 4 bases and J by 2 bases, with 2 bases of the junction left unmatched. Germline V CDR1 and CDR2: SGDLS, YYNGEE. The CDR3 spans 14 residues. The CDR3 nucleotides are TGTGCCAGCAGCTCGGGACAGGGGAACTATGGCTACACCTTC. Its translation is CASSSGQGNYGYTF.

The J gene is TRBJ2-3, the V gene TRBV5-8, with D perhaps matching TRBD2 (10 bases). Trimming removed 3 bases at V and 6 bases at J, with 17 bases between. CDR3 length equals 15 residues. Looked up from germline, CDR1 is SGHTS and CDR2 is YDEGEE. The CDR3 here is CASSSTSGTGDTQYF. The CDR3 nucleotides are TGTGCCAGCAGCTCAACTAGCGGGACAGGGGATACGCAGTATTTT.

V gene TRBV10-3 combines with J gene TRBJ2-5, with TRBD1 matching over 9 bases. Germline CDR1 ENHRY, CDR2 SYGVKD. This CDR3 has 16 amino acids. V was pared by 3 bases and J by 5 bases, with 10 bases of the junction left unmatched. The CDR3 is CAISDLFGTGYETQYF. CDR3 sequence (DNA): TGTGCCATCAGTGATTTATTCGGGACAGGGTATGAGACCCAGTACTTC.

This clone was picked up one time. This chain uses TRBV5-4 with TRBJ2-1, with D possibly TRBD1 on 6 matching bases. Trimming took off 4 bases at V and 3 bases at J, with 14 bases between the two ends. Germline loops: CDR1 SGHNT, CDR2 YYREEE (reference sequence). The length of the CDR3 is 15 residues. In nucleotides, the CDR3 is TGTGCCAGCAGCATAGTCGGACAGAGCTACAATGAGCAGTTCTTC. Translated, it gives CASSIVGQSYNEQFF. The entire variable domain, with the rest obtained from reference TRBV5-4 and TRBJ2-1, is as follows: ETGVTQSPTHLIKTRGQQVTLRCSSQSGHNTVSWYQQALGQGPQFIFQYYREEENGRGNFPPRFSGLQFPNYSSELNVNALELDDSALYLCASSIVGQSYNEQFFGPGTRLTVL.

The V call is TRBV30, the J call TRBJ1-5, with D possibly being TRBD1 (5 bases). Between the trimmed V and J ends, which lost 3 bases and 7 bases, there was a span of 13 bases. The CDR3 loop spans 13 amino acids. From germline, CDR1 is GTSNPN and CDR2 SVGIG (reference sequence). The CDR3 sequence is CAWSGGGRQPQHF. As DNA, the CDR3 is TGTGCCTGGAGCGGGGGGGGGAGGCAGCCCCAGCATTTT.

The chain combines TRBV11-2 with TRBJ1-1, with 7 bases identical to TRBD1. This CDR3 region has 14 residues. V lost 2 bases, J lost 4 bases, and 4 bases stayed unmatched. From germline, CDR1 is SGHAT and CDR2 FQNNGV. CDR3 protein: CASSLQTGFTEAFF. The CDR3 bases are TGTGCCAGCAGCTTACAGACAGGGTTCACTGAAGCTTTCTTT.

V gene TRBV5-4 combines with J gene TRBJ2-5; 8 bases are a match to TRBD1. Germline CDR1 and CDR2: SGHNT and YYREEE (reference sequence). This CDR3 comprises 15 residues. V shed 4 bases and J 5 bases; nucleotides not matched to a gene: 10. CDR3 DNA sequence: TGTGCCAGCAGCCCCACAGGGGGGAGTAGGGAGACCCAGTACTTC. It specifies CASSPTGGSRETQYF.

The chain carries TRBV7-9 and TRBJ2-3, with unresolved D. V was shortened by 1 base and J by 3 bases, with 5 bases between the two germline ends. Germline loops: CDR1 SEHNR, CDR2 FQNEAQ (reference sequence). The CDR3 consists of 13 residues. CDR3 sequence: CASSLVQTDTQYF. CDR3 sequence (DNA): TGTGCCAGCAGCTTAGTTCAGACAGATACGCAGTATTTT.

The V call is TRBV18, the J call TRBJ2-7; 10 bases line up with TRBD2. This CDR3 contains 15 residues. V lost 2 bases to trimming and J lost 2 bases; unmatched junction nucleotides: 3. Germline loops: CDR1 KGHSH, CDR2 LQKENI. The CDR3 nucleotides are TGTGCCAGCTCACCAACTAGCGGGGTTCCCTACGAGCAGTACTTC. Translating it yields CASSPTSGVPYEQYF.

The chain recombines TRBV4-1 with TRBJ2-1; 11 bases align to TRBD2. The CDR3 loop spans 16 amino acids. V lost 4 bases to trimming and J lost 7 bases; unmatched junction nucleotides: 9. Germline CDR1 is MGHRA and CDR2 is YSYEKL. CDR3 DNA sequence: TGCGCCAGCAGCCCTGGACTAGCGGGCCTAAGAAATGAGCAGTTCTTC. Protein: CASSPGLAGLRNEQFF.

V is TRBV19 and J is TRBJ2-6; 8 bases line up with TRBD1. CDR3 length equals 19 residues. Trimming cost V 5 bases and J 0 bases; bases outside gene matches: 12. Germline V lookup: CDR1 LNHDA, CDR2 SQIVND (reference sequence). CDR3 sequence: CASSQGQALRPSGANVLTF. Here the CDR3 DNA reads TGTGCCAGTAGTCAGGGACAGGCGTTACGTCCCTCTGGGGCCAACGTCCTGACTTTC. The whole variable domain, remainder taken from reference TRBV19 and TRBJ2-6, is DGGITQSPKYLFRKEGQNVTLSCEQNLNHDAMYWYRQDPGQGLRLIYYSQIVNDFQKGDIAEGYSVSREKKESFPLTVTSAQKNPTAFYLCASSQGQALRPSGANVLTFGAGSRLTVL.

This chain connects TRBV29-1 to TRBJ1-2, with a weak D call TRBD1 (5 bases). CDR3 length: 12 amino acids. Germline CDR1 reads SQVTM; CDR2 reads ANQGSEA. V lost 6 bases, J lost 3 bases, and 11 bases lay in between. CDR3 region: CSVRSQDYGYTF. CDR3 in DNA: TGCAGCGTGAGGTCACAGGACTATGGCTACACCTTC.

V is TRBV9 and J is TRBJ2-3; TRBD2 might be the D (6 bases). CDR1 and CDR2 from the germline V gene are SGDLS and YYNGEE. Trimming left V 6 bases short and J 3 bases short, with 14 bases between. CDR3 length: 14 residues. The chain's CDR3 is CASNQRVPTDTQYF. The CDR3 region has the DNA TGTGCCAGCAACCAGCGGGTCCCAACAGATACGCAGTATTTT.

The CDR3: CASSRGYESGYTF. CDR3 sequence (DNA): TGTGCCAGCAGCCGGGGGTATGAAAGTGGCTACACCTTC. The rearrangement uses TRBV5-6 and TRBJ1-2; tentatively, D is TRBD1 (5 bases). The CDR3 runs 13 residues. V was clipped by 4 bases and J by 7 bases, with 14 bases between them. Per germline, CDR1 SGHDT and CDR2 YYEEEE. The full variable domain, in which reference TRBV5-6 and TRBJ1-2 provide the parts outside the CDR3, is DAGVTQSPTHLIKTRGQQVTLRCSPKSGHDTVSWYQQALGQGPQFIFQYYEEEERQRGNFPDRFSGHQFPNYSSELNVNALLLGDSALYLCASSRGYESGYTFGSGTRLTVV.

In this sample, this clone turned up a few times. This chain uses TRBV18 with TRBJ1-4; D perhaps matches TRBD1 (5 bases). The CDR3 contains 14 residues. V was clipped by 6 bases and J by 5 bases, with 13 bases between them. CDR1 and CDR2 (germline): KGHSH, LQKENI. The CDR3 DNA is TGTGCCAGCTCGCCCAGGGTCGGGAATGAAAAACTGTTTTTT. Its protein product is CASSPRVGNEKLFF.

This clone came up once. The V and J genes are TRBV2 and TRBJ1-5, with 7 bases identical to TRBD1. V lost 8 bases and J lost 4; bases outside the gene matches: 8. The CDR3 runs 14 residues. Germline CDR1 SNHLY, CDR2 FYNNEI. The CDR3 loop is CASAEFRGNQPQHF. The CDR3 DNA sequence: TGTGCCAGCGCCGAATTCAGGGGGAATCAGCCCCAGCATTTT.

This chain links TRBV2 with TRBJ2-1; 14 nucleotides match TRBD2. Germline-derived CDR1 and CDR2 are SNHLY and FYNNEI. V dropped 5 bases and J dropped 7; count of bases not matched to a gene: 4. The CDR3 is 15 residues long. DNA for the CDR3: TGTGCCAGCAGTCGACTAGCGGGAGGGTTGAATGAGCAGTTCTTC. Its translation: CASSRLAGGLNEQFF.

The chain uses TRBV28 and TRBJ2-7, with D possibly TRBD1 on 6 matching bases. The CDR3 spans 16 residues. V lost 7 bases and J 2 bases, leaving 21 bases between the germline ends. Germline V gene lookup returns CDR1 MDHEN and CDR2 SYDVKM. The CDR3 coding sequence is TGTGCCAGCATCCTCTCTTCGGGGCAGGGGCCCTACGAGCAGTACTTC. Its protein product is CASILSSGQGPYEQYF.

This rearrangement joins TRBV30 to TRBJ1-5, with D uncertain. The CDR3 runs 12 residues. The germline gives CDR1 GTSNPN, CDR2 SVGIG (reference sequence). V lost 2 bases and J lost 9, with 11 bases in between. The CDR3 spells CAWSLRGLPQHF. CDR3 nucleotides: TGTGCCTGGAGTCTCCGAGGTCTGCCCCAGCATTTT.

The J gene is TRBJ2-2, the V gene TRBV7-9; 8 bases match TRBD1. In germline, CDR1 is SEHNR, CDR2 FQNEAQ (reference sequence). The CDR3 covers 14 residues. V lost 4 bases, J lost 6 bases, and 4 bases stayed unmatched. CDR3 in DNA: TGTGCCAGCAGCTACAGGGGGAGTTCCGGGGAGCTGTTTTTT. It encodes CASSYRGSSGELFF.

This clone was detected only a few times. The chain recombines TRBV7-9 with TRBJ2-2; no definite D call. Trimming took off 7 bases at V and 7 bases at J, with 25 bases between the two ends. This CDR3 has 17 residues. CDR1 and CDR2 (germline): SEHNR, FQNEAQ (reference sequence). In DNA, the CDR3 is TGTGCCAGCATCCACGGGTCATTCGACTCGCGACGCGGGGAGCTGTTTTTT. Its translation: CASIHGSFDSRRGELFF.

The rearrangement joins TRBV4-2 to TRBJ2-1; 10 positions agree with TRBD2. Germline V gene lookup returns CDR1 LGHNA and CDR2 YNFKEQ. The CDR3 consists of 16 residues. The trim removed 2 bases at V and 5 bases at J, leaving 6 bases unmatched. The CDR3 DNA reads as TGTGCCAGCAGCCAAAACATAGCGGGAGGACACAATGAGCAGTTCTTC. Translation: CASSQNIAGGHNEQFF.

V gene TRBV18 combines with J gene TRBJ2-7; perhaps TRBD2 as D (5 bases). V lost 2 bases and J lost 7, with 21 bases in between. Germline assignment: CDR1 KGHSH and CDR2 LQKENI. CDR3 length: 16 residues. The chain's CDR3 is CASSPAEPGGGREQYF. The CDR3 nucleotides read TGTGCCAGCTCACCAGCCGAGCCCGGTGGAGGAAGGGAGCAGTACTTC.

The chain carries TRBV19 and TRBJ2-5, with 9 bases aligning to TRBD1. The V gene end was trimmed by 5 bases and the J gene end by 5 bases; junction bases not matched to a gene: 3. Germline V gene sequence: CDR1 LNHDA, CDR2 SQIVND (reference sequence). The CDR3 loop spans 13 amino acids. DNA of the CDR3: TGTGCCAGTAGTGTACAGGGGGCTGAGACCCAGTACTTC. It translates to CASSVQGAETQYF.

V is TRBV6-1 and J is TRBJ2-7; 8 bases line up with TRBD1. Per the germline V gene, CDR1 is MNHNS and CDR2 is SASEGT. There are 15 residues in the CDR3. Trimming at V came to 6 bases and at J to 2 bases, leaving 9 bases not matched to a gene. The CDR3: CASSPGGTGPYEQYF. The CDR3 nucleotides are TGTGCCAGCAGCCCAGGGGGGACAGGACCCTACGAGCAGTACTTC.

The CDR3 reads CASSLRGQGAEQYF. Here the CDR3 DNA reads TGCGCCAGCAGCTTACGGGGACAGGGGGCAGAGCAGTACTTC. The V call is TRBV5-1, the J call TRBJ2-7, with TRBD1 identical over 12 bases. J gave up 7 bases and V 2 bases, and 4 bases lay outside the gene matches. Germline CDR1 and CDR2: SGHRS and YFSETQ. The length of the CDR3 is 14 residues.

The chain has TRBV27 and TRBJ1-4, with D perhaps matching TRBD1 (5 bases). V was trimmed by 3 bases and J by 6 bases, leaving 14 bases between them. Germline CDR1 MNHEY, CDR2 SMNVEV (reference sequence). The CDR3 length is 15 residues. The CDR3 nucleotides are TGTGCCAGCAGTTTTAGGGGTTTGCAGTATGAAAAACTGTTTTTT. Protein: CASSFRGLQYEKLFF.

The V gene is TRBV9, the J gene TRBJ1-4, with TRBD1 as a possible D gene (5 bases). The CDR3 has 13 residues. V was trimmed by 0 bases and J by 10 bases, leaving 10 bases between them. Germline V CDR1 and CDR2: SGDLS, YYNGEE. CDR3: CASSVDPQGKLFF. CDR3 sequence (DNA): TGTGCCAGCAGCGTAGACCCCCAGGGAAAACTGTTTTTT.